The TCR beta chain under discussion was sequenced for a study of cytomegalovirus exposure and HLA in healthy donors. Study as a whole: Genotyping showed roughly 83% of over 350 donors falling in the Caucasian-associated ancestry cluster.

With 60 Vbeta and 13 Jbeta primers, the PCR was carried out. Assay used: immunoSEQ multiplex PCR; TCRdb lists only in-frame clones, some missing. The repertoire includes around 130,000 clones, 78% of them detected once, and approximately 1.5% sits in the top ten. CDR1 and CDR2 (germline): SGHRS, YFSETQ. The V end was cut by 4 bases, the J end by 5 bases, with 21 bases between. The CDR3 runs 16 residues. A word on this clone: Its specificity is not known.

Study results and caveats: In a later analysis, TCR association rates varied by HLA locus: DRB1 most, HLA-C fewest. According to a later analysis, donors in an Asian-associated ancestry cluster reportedly had fewer N-insertions than the roughly 630-donor mean.

Sequencing input: PBMCs. This sequence joins TRBV5-1 and TRBJ2-5; D may match TRBD1 or TRBD2 (6 bases each). The TCR originated in a woman aged 18-35 years in good health and CMV-seronegative. In DNA, the CDR3 is TGCGCCAGCAGCCTGGGGGGACAAGCTTTGGGGGAGACCCAGTACTTC. This encodes CASSLGGQALGETQYF.